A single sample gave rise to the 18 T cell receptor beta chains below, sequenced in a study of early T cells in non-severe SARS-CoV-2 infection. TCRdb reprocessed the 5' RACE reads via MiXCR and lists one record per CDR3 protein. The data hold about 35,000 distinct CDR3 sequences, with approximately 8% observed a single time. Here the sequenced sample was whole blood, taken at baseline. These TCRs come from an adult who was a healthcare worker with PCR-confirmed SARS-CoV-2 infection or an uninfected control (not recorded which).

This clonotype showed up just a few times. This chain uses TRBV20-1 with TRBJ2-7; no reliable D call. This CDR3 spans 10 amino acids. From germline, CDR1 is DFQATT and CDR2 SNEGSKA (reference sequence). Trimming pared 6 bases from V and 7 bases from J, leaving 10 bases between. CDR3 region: CSADYIEQYF. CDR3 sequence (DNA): TGCAGTGCCGATTACATAGAGCAGTACTTC.

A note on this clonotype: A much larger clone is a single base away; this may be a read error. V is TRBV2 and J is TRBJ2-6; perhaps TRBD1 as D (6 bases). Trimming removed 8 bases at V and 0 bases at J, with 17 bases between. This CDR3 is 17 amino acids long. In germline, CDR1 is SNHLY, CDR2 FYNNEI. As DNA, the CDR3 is TGTGCCAGCTGCCGGGACATGTCTCCCTCTGGGGCCAACGTCCTGACTTTC. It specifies CASCRDMSPSGANVLTF.

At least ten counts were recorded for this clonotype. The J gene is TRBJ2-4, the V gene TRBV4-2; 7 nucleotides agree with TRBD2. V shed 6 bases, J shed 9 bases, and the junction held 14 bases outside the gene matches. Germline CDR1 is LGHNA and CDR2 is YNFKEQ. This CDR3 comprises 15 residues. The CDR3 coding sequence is TGTGCCAGCAGTACCGGACTAGACCCGGCGGGCATTCAGTACTTC. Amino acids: CASSTGLDPAGIQYF.

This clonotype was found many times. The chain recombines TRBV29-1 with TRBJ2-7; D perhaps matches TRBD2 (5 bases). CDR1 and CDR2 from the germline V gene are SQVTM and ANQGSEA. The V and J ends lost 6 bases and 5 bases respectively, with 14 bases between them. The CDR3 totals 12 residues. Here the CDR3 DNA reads TGCAGCGTCGCACCTGAGGGCGACGAGCAGTACTTC. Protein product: CSVAPEGDEQYF.

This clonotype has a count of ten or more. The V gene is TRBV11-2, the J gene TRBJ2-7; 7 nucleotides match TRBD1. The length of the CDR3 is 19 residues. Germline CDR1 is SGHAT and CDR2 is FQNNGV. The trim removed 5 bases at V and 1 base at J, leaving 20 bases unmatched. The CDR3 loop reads CASSPVNRKTGSNSYEQYF. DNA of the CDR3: TGTGCCAGCAGCCCCGTTAACCGTAAGACAGGGAGTAATTCCTACGAGCAGTACTTC.

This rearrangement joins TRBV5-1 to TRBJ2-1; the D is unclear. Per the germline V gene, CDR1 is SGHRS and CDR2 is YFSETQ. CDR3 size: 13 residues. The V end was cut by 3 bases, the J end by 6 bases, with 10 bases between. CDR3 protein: CASSWRSSNEQFF. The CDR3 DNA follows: TGCGCCAGCAGCTGGCGGTCAAGCAATGAGCAGTTCTTC.

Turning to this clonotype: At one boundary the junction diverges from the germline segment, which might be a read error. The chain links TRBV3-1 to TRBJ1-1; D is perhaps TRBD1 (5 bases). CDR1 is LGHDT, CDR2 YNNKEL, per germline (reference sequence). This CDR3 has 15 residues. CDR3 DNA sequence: TGTGCCAGCAGCCCAGACGGGGCAGGAGATACTGAAGTTTTCTTT. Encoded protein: CASSPDGAGDTEVFF.

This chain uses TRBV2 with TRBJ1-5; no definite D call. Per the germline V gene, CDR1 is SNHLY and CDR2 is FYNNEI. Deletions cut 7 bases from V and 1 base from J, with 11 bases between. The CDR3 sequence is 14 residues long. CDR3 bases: TGTGCCAGCAACATAGGACGGAGCAATCAGCCCCAGCATTTT. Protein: CASNIGRSNQPQHF.

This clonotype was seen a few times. The CDR3 region has the DNA TGCAGTGCTAGATCTGGATCCGGGACCATGAACACTGAAGCTTTCTTT. Protein product: CSARSGSGTMNTEAFF. This rearrangement joins TRBV20-1 to TRBJ1-1; D perhaps matches TRBD1 (5 bases). The CDR3 runs 16 residues. In germline, CDR1 is DFQATT, CDR2 SNEGSKA (reference sequence). Trimming removed 2 bases at V and 0 bases at J, with 16 bases between.

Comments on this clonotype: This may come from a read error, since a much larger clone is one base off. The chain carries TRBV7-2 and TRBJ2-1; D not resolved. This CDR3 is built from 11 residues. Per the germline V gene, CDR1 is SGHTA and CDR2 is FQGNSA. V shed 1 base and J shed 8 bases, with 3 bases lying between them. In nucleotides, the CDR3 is TGTGCCAGCAGCTTAGTGGATGAGCAGTTCTTC. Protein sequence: CASSLVDEQFF.

The CDR3 coding sequence is TGCGCCAGCAGCTTGGGACAGGGGGCCGCCGGGGAGCTGTTTTTT. Encoded protein: CASSLGQGAAGELFF. The chain has TRBV5-1 and TRBJ2-2; TRBD1 matches at 10 bases. The CDR3 consists of 15 residues. Germline lookup yields CDR1 SGHRS and CDR2 YFSETQ. With V trimmed by 0 bases and J by 6 bases, 2 bases remained unmatched.

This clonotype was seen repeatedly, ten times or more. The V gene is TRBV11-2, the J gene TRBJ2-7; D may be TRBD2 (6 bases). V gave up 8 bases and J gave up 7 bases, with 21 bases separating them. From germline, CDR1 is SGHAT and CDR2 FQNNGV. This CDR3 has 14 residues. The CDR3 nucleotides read TGTGCCAGCCTACGCGGGGCCAGTGGAGGGGAGCAGTACTTC. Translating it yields CASLRGASGGEQYF.

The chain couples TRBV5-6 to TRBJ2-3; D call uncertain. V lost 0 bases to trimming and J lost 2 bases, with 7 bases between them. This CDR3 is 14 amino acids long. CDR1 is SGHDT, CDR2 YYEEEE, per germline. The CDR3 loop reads CASSLARFTDTQYF. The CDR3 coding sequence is TGTGCCAGCAGCTTGGCCCGGTTCACAGATACGCAGTATTTT.

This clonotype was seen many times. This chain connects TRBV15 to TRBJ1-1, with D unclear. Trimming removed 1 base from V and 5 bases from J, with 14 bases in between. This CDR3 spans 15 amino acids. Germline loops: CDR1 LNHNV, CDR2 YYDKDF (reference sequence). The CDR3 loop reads CATSRGKGIFTEAFF. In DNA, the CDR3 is TGTGCCACCAGCAGAGGGAAAGGGATATTTACTGAAGCTTTCTTT.

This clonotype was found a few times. The CDR3 DNA follows: TGCGCCAGCAGCCCCGGGGGGACAGGGGATGGACAGCCCCAGCATTTT. Amino acid sequence: CASSPGGTGDGQPQHF. The genes are TRBV5-1 and TRBJ1-5, with TRBD1 matching over 10 bases. The CDR3 covers 16 residues. Germline-derived CDR1 and CDR2 are SGHRS and YFSETQ. The J segment lost 7 bases and the V segment lost 4 bases, leaving 11 bases of the junction unmatched.

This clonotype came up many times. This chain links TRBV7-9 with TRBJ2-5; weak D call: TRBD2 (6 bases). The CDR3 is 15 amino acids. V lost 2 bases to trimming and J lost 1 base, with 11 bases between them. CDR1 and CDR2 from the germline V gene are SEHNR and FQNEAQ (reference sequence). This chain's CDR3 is CASSLSGLFQETQYF. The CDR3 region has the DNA TGTGCCAGCAGCTTATCGGGACTTTTCCAAGAGACCCAGTACTTC. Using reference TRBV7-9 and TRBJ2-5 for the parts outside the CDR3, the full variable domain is DTGVSQNPRHKITKRGQNVTFRCDPISEHNRLYWYRQTLGQGPEFLTYFQNEAQLEKSRLLSDRFSAERPKGSFSTLEIQRTEQGDSAMYLCASSLSGLFQETQYFGPGTRLLVL.

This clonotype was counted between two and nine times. This CDR3 is CASSFSGAEGNTIYF. As DNA, the CDR3 is TGCGCCAGCAGCTTCTCAGGGGCCGAAGGAAACACCATATATTTT. The J gene is TRBJ1-3, the V gene TRBV5-1, with a possible D match to TRBD1 (6 bases). This CDR3 contains 15 residues. Trimming left V 2 bases short and J 4 bases short, with 13 bases between. Germline V gene sequence: CDR1 SGHRS, CDR2 YFSETQ.

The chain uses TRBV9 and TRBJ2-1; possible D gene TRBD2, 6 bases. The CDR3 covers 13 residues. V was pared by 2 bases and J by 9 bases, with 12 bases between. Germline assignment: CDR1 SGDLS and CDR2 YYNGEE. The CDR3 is CASSVIGGTEQFF. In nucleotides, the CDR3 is TGTGCCAGCAGCGTGATTGGGGGGACTGAGCAGTTCTTC.